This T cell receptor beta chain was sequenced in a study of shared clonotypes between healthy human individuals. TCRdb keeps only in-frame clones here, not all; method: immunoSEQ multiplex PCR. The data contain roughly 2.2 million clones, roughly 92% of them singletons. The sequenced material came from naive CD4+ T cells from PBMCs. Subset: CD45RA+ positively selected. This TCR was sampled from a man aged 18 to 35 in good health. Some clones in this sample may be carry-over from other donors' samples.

The CDR3 nucleotides are TGCGCCAGCAGCTTGACAGGCCATAGCAATCAGCCCCAGCATTTT. Its translation: CASSLTGHSNQPQHF. V usage is TRBV5-1 and J usage is TRBJ1-5; TRBD1 is a possible D gene (5 bases). V was clipped by 1 base and J by 0 bases, with 8 bases between them. The CDR3 covers 15 residues. CDR1 and CDR2 from the germline V gene are SGHRS and YFSETQ.